This T cell receptor beta chain was obtained from a study of early T cells in non-severe SARS-CoV-2 infection. The J segment lost 2 bases and the V segment lost 5 bases, leaving 6 bases of the junction unmatched. The CDR3 has 14 amino acids. Germline lookup yields CDR1 SGHVS and CDR2 FNYEAQ. This clonotype was seen at least ten times. Its target is unknown. Whole-study results and caveats: Reliance on VDJdb matching favored anti-spike CD8 responses; private and CD4 specificities were missed.

Attached unique molecular identifiers marked individual cDNA molecules. TCRdb re-called the 5' RACE reads with MiXCR, one entry per CDR3 protein. The sample includes about 63,000 distinct CDR3 sequences, roughly 13% seen only once; the top ten take about 4.7%. Sequencing input: whole blood. The receptor was isolated from an adult who was a healthcare worker with PCR-confirmed SARS-CoV-2 infection or an uninfected control (not recorded which). This chain uses TRBV7-6 with TRBJ2-7; TRBD1 matches 7 bases. The CDR3 DNA follows: TGTGCCAGCAGCCTCGGGACAGACACCTACGAGCAGTACTTC. It yields the protein CASSLGTDTYEQYF.